A selection of T cell receptor beta chains follows, all from one sample in a study of blood T cell repertoires in COVID-19. Profiled with immunoSEQ multiplex PCR; TCRdb holds only in-frame clones, not every one. The data hold 60,000 to 85,000 clones, with roughly 81% observed a single time. The sample taken for sequencing was peripheral blood. Receptor source: a man between 60 and 75 years old with COVID-19, enrolled during active disease. Both conserved end residues are part of each CDR3. The D gene is left open where the match is weak. Size is omitted from some rows. Given values are once, few, many or a class for expanded clones.

J	V	D	size	DNA	CDR3
TRBJ2-3	TRBV4-2	TRBD2	NA	TGTGCCAGCAGCCAAGAGCTAGCGGGAGAGAGAACGCAGTATTTT	CASSQELAGERTQYF
TRBJ1-2	TRBV29-1	TRBD1	few	TGCAGCGTTGGGACAGGGGTCGGCTACACCTTC	CSVGTGVGYTF
TRBJ2-1	TRBV5-1	TRBD1	NA	TGCGCCAGCAGCCCGAGGACAGGGGAAGGAGTGAGGCAGTTCTTC	CASSPRTGEGVRQFF
TRBJ2-7	TRBV6-5	TRBD2	NA	TGTGCCAGCACTTGGACTAGCGGCTCCTACGAGCAGTACTTC	CASTWTSGSYEQYF
TRBJ1-1	TRBV6-6	TRBD1	NA	TGTGCCAGCAGGGGGGGGACAGGGACGATTACTGAAGCTTTCTTT	CASRGGTGTITEAFF
TRBJ2-1	TRBV18	TRBD2	once	TGTGCCAGCTCACGGGACTACCTCTCCTACAATGAGCAGTTCTTC	CASSRDYLSYNEQFF
TRBJ2-5	TRBV6-5	TRBD1	NA	TGTGCCAGCAGCGTCGACAGGGCAGAGACCCAGTACTTC	CASSVDRAETQYF
TRBJ2-6	TRBV2	NA	once	TGTGCCAGCGTTGAGAACTCTGGGGCCAACGTCCTGACTTTC	CASVENSGANVLTF
TRBJ2-7	TRBV5-1	TRBD1	NA	TGCGCCAGCAGATCGGGACAGGGAGGCCACTACGAGCAGTACTTC	CASRSGQGGHYEQYF
TRBJ2-2	TRBV18	NA	few	TGTGCCAGCTCTGGGGCCTCTCCGGGCACCGGGGAGCTGTTTTTT	CASSGASPGTGELFF
TRBJ2-3	TRBV2	NA	once	TGTGCCAGCAGTGAATCGAGAGATACGCAGTATTTT	CASSESRDTQYF
TRBJ2-2	TRBV5-5	TRBD1	NA	TGTGCCAGCAGCTTGGTTGTCTCCAGGGGGCTATTAAACACCGGGGAGCTGTTTTTT	CASSLVVSRGLLNTGELFF
TRBJ1-3	TRBV18	NA	NA	TGTGCCAGCTCACCCGATAGGGGCTCTGGAAACACCATATATTTT	CASSPDRGSGNTIYF
TRBJ1-3	TRBV9	NA	NA	TGTGCCAGCAGCGTAACCGGGGACACCATATATTTT	CASSVTGDTIYF
TRBJ1-2	TRBV3-1/TRBV3-2	TRBD1	NA	TGTGCCAGCACCCCCAGGGGGCATGTCGATGGCTACACCTTC	CASTPRGHVDGYTF
TRBJ2-1	TRBV30	NA	NA	TGTGCCTGGAACAGGGACAATGAGCAGTTCTTC	CAWNRDNEQFF
TRBJ1-1	TRBV12-3/TRBV12-4	NA	few	TGTGCCAGCAGTTTGGGACATAGTACTGAAGCTTTCTTT	CASSLGHSTEAFF
TRBJ1-2	TRBV19	TRBD1	NA	TGTGCCAGTAGTATAACCTTTTCGGGACAGGGGAACAATGGCTACACCTTC	CASSITFSGQGNNGYTF
TRBJ2-7	TRBV28	NA	NA	TGTGCCAGCAGTTTTGCAGGCTCTTTGGACGAGCAGTACTTC	CASSFAGSLDEQYF
TRBJ2-2	TRBV29-1	NA	NA	TGCAGCGTTGAAGTACGGTTCGGGGAGCTGTTTTTT	CSVEVRFGELFF
TRBJ1-4	TRBV29-1	NA	NA	TGCAGCGTTGACGGACCGGGGGTAGTTAATGAAAAACTGTTTTTT	CSVDGPGVVNEKLFF
TRBJ1-2	TRBV29-1	NA	NA	TGCAGCGTTGTTCGAGTAAACTATGGCTACACCTTC	CSVVRVNYGYTF
TRBJ2-6	TRBV19	TRBD1	NA	TGTGCCAGTAGTATACAGGGGGCTGGGGCCAACGTCCTGACTTTC	CASSIQGAGANVLTF
TRBJ2-7	TRBV12-3/TRBV12-4	NA	NA	TGTGCCAGCAGGAACAGGGCCTACGAGCAGTACTTC	CASRNRAYEQYF
TRBJ2-1	TRBV4-1	NA	NA	TGCGCCAGCAGCCAAGATAGGGTGGGACACCTAAAGACTAATGAGCAGTTCTTC	CASSQDRVGHLKTNEQFF
TRBJ2-1	TRBV24-1	NA	few	TGTGCCACCAGTGGGGCGGGGAACAATGAGCAGTTCTTC	CATSGAGNNEQFF
TRBJ1-6	TRBV7-3	TRBD1	once	TGTGCCAGCAGCTCGGGACAGTATAATTCACCCCTCCACTTT	CASSSGQYNSPLHF
TRBJ2-5	TRBV15	NA	NA	TGTGCCACCAGCGTGCTCAGTGGGGGAGGTCAAGAGACCCAGTACTTC	CATSVLSGGGQETQYF
TRBJ1-5	TRBV19	TRBD1	few	TGTGCCAGTAGTATCGACAGGGGGCAGGGGTCCCAGCATTTT	CASSIDRGQGSQHF
TRBJ2-5	TRBV6-1	NA	NA	TGTGCCAGCAGTGCAGCCATTAAGGGAGGACAAGAGACCCAGTACTTC	CASSAAIKGGQETQYF
TRBJ1-3	TRBV29-1	NA	once	TGCAGCGTTGACGCTCCGGCGGCGGGCCCTGGAAACACCATATATTTT	CSVDAPAAGPGNTIYF
TRBJ2-3	TRBV7-9	TRBD2	NA	TGTGCCAGCAGCTTAGGGGGGGGGTCAGATACGCAGTATTTT	CASSLGGGSDTQYF
TRBJ2-5	TRBV2	NA	NA	TGTGCCAGCAGCCAGGAAGAGACCCAGTACTTC	CASSQEETQYF
TRBJ1-5	TRBV6-1	NA	few	TGTGCCAGCAGTGAACCCACAGGGCAAGGTCAGCCCCAGCATTTT	CASSEPTGQGQPQHF
TRBJ2-3	TRBV4-2	TRBD2	few	TGTGCCAGCAGCCAAGATCGGGGGGTCACAGATACGCAGTATTTT	CASSQDRGVTDTQYF
TRBJ1-2	TRBV5-4	NA	NA	TGTGCCAGCAGCTTGGTAGGGGATGGCTACACCTTC	CASSLVGDGYTF
TRBJ2-5	TRBV5-1	TRBD2	NA	TGCGCCAGCAGCCCGGGACTAGCGGGGGATGGGGAGACCCAGTACTTC	CASSPGLAGDGETQYF
TRBJ1-2	TRBV5-5	NA	NA	TGTGCCAGCAGCTCAGCGTGGGATGGCTACACCTTC	CASSSAWDGYTF
TRBJ1-6	TRBV9	NA	NA	TGTGCCAGCAGCGAAAGGGGCGATTCACCCCTCCACTTT	CASSERGDSPLHF
TRBJ2-3	TRBV6-5	TRBD1	NA	TGTGCCAGCAGTTACACGTACAGGGGTACGACAGATACGCAGTATTTT	CASSYTYRGTTDTQYF
TRBJ2-7	TRBV2	NA	NA	TGTGCCAGCAGTCTTCTCTACGAGCAGTACTTC	CASSLLYEQYF
TRBJ1-1	TRBV9	NA	NA	TGTGCCAGCAGCGTTCCCGACGGTTCGACAGGATTGAACACTGAAGCTTTCTTT	CASSVPDGSTGLNTEAFF
TRBJ2-3	TRBV7-9	NA	NA	TGTGCCAGCAGTCAAGAGGCAGATACGCAGTATTTT	CASSQEADTQYF
TRBJ1-1	TRBV5-1	TRBD1	NA	TGCGCCAGCAGTACCGGACAGGGTTTTGGCACTGAAGCTTTCTTT	CASSTGQGFGTEAFF
TRBJ1-6	TRBV2	NA	NA	TGTGCCAGCACGCCGTCGGGGGACGATAATTCACCCCTCCACTTT	CASTPSGDDNSPLHF
TRBJ1-6	TRBV5-6	TRBD1	NA	TGTGCCAGCAGCTTGGCTGGACAGGGGGCCGATAATTCACCCCTCCACTTT	CASSLAGQGADNSPLHF
TRBJ1-4	TRBV28	NA	once	TGTGCCAGCAGTTTCAGGGTGGGAAAACTGTTTTTT	CASSFRVGKLFF
TRBJ1-6	TRBV10-3	NA	NA	TGTGCCATCAGTGACAGGGTGGGATCGGGTTCACCCCTCCACTTT	CAISDRVGSGSPLHF
TRBJ1-1	TRBV3-1/TRBV3-2	TRBD1	NA	TGTGCCAGCAGCCAAAACAGGGGGGAAAGAGAAGCTTTCTTT	CASSQNRGEREAFF
TRBJ2-7	TRBV30	NA	NA	TGTGCCTGGAGTGCCACAGGGATCGAGCAGTACTTC	CAWSATGIEQYF
TRBJ2-5	TRBV7-9	NA	NA	TGTGCCAGCAGCTTAGTAACGGGCCAAGAGACCCAGTACTTC	CASSLVTGQETQYF
TRBJ2-1	TRBV11-3	TRBD2	NA	TGTGCCAGCAGCAACAGCGGGAGAGGGTACAATGAGCAGTTCTTC	CASSNSGRGYNEQFF
TRBJ1-3	TRBV6-6	NA	NA	TGTGCCAGCAGAACCTCAAGAGCCTCTGGAAACACCATATATTTT	CASRTSRASGNTIYF
TRBJ1-3	TRBV19	TRBD1	few	TGTGCCACCGTTGACAGGGCTGGAAACACCATATATTTT	CATVDRAGNTIYF
TRBJ1-3	TRBV29-1	NA	NA	TGCAGCGTTGACCGAACAGTAGACACCATATATTTT	CSVDRTVDTIYF
TRBJ1-5	TRBV9	TRBD1	NA	TGTGCCAGCAGCGTCTCCGGGACAGGGGATCAGCCCCAGCATTTT	CASSVSGTGDQPQHF
TRBJ1-5	TRBV12-1	NA	NA	TGTGCCAGCAGCTTTCCGGGACATCTTCGGGGAAATAGCAATCAGCCCCAGCATTTT	CASSFPGHLRGNSNQPQHF
TRBJ1-4	TRBV9	TRBD1	NA	TGTGCCAGCAGCCCCGAAGGACAGGCTAATGAAAAACTGTTTTTT	CASSPEGQANEKLFF